This T cell receptor beta chain was obtained from a study of T cell responses to AZD1222 COVID-19 vaccine. General study findings and limits: Within unmutated variant regions lay the reported targets of nearly half of spike-specific TCRs. No repertoire was sampled before or during the peak T cell response, only after it. There were mostly white British donors and more females than males, and clonal diversity was possibly underestimated.

The table came from immunoSEQ multiplex PCR; TCRdb's copy has only in-frame clones and leaves some out. The sample lists 120,000 to 150,000 clones; around 91% were seen once. Points on this clone: Its antigen is not known.

This specimen was peripheral blood, taken on day 0 of AZD1222 vaccination. The clonotype originates from an adult in good health.

CDR3 sequence: CASSPYEGTQYF. The CDR3 DNA reads TGTGCCAGCAGTCCGTACGAGGGGACCCAGTACTTC. The rearrangement uses TRBV5-5 and TRBJ2-5, with D possibly being TRBD2 (5 bases). Trimming took off 5 bases at V and 7 bases at J, with 12 bases between the two ends. The CDR3 extends over 12 amino acids. Germline-derived CDR1 and CDR2 are SGHKS and YYEKEE (reference sequence). The variable domain in full, with the rest retrieved from reference TRBV5-5 and TRBJ2-5, is DAGVTQSPTHLIKTRGQQVTLRCSPISGHKSVSWYQQVLGQGPQFIFQYYEKEERGRGNFPDRFSARQFPNYSSELNVNALLLGDSALYLCASSPYEGTQYFGPGTRLLVL.